The 2 T cell receptor beta chains below were found in one sample sequenced in a study of cytomegalovirus exposure and HLA in healthy donors. PCR amplification relied on 60 Vbeta primers (plus 13 Jbeta primers). Here immunoSEQ multiplex PCR was the method, and the copy in TCRdb shows in-frame clones only, minus some. The repertoire holds about 240,000 clones, with about four fifths as singletons. Material for sequencing was PBMCs. The receptors stem from a middle-aged woman in good health and CMV-seropositive.

This clone appeared a few times. This chain uses TRBV5-1 with TRBJ1-1, with 9 bases matching TRBD1. The CDR3 contains 15 residues. The germline CDR1 and CDR2 sequences are SGHRS and YFSETQ. After removal of 4 bases from V and 5 bases from J, the junction contained 9 bases not matched to a gene. The CDR3 region has the DNA TGCGCCAGCAGCCTTTGGGACAGGGAAGGAACTGAAGCTTTCTTT. Protein: CASSLWDREGTEAFF.

The CDR3 protein is CASSDTREGTTSVYEQFF. The CDR3 DNA reads TGTGCCAGCAGTGACACCCGGGAAGGGACTACTAGCGTCTATGAGCAGTTCTTC. This chain connects TRBV6-1 to TRBJ2-1, with 7 bases aligning to TRBD2. The CDR3 consists of 18 residues. Trimming took 3 bases from V and 8 from J; bases not matched to a gene: 19. Germline CDR1 is MNHNS and CDR2 is SASEGT.